This TCR beta chain is from a study of blood T cell repertoires in COVID-19 (dated by TCRdb to the early 2020s). About the investigation overall: Collaborator samples came from the United States, Italy and Spain and covered acute and convalescent phases of COVID-19. The material from the prospective study consisted of cDNA or gDNA derived from T cells, B-cell-depleted T cells, or PBMCs. Where available, HLA class I and class II types were obtained from metadata supplied by the sample provider rather than from assay-based typing. Sample metadata almost always included a de-identified subject ID, COVID-19 status, age in years and sex. The repertoires were released in a freely available public database meant as a resource for research on the immune response to SARS-CoV-2. The dataset comprised deeply sampled blood TCRbeta repertoires from subjects exposed to, actively infected with, or recovered from COVID-19. Samples were obtained from the ongoing ImmuneRACE study (first 160 participants) and from over 1,000 subjects provided by 6 global collaborators.

As regards this clone: The antigen it recognizes is unknown. No much larger clone is present one base from it, and per-base qualities are unavailable.

Here is what the overall study found, with its caveats: Clinical and demographic metadata were provided uncurated, with the amount varying by source and participant.

Whole blood was collected in K2EDTA tubes by collaborating institutions according to the institutions' own protocols. For TCRbeta analysis, collaborators shipped samples as frozen whole blood, isolated PBMCs, or DNA extracted from either of those sample types. From V the trimming removes 3 bases and from J it removes 4 bases, while the gene matches leave 2 bases of the junction unaccounted for. The CDR3 has 14 amino acids, counting the end cysteine and phenylalanine. The kept DNA is CDR3 alone, 42 bases in frame from the first base. The germline V gene (reference sequence) yields SEHNR for CDR1 and FQNEAQ for CDR2. The immunoSEQ Assay, a bias-controlled multiplex PCR, was used to amplify TCRbeta CDR3 regions from genomic DNA. On the authors' methods: The number of nucleated cells in each sample was estimated from the amplification of reference gene primers within the assay. To quantify the absolute abundance of each unique TCRbeta CDR3 rearrangement, sequence reads were collapsed and filtered. Productive Simpson clonality was computed per sample as the square root of Simpson's diversity index over productive rearrangements. In TCRdb, the immuneACCESS table is reduced to in-frame sequences with V and J assigned. These tables do not hold every clone; where another copy was compared, an unresolved V gene accounts for under half, and the others remain unexplained. Clone size and the V and J calls come from that table; the DNA yielded D and trimming. Counted in this sample were approximately 66,000 clones; about 88% of them appeared once. The top ten hold 20% to 25% of the sample.

Rearrangement joined TRBV7-9 to TRBJ2-2; TRBD2 fits 7 bases in the junction. The TCR was taken from a woman in her forties or fifties with active or convalescent COVID-19. Sequenced input: peripheral blood. This receptor carries the CDR3 CASSLGLITGELFF. The DNA is TGTGCCAGCAGCTTGGGACTAATCACCGGGGAGCTGTTTTTT.